This T cell receptor (beta chain) was profiled in a study of cytomegalovirus exposure and HLA in healthy donors. Germline lookup yields CDR1 SGHDN and CDR2 FVKESK. The CDR3 is made up of 18 amino acids. The ends were cut back, 4 bases at V and 4 bases at J, with 25 bases in the middle. With 60 Vbeta and 13 Jbeta primers, the PCR was carried out. Assay used: immunoSEQ multiplex PCR; TCRdb lists only in-frame clones, some missing. The sample has around 60,000 clones, and its top ten clones hold around 3.6%. The V call is TRBV14, the J call TRBJ1-1; D gene unclear. This clonotype originated in a woman aged 18 to 35 in good health and CMV-seronegative. The specimen was PBMCs. In DNA, the CDR3 is TGTGCCAGCAGCCGAGGAGCACTCTACGGAGGAGTGCGCACTGAAGCTTTCTTT. Translated: CASSRGALYGGVRTEAFF. Full variable domain (missing parts from reference TRBV14 and TRBJ1-1): EAGVTQFPSHSVIEKGQTVTLRCDPISGHDNLYWYRRVMGKEIKFLLHFVKESKQDESGMPNNRFLAERTGGTYSTLKVQPAELEDSGVYFCASSRGALYGGVRTEAFFGQGTRLTVV.